This TCR beta chain was profiled in a study of cytomegalovirus exposure and HLA in healthy donors. Study context: A later analysis reported the approximately 120 validation repertoires used the same platform as the 666 first-cohort repertoires. Study results and caveats: The authors enumerated roughly 160 TCR beta chains as linked to cytomegalovirus.

The validation cohort, a group of roughly 120 subjects, included the donors and was separate from the roughly 700-subject first cohort. Comments on this clone: The target antigen is unknown.

The table came from immunoSEQ multiplex PCR; TCRdb's copy has only in-frame clones and leaves some out. Here the sample spans about 250,000 clones, about 88% being singletons. This CDR3 is 13 amino acids long. Trimming left V 1 base short and J 7 bases short, with 11 bases between. CDR1 SGHTA and CDR2 FQGNSA come from the germline V gene. Sequenced input: PBMCs. The chain uses TRBV7-2 and TRBJ2-7; D ambiguous. The clonotype comes from a man aged 18 to 30 in good health and CMV-seropositive. The CDR3 DNA follows: TGTGCCAGCAGCTTAGTCTCCTTGGGTGAGCAGTACTTC. Residues: CASSLVSLGEQYF.